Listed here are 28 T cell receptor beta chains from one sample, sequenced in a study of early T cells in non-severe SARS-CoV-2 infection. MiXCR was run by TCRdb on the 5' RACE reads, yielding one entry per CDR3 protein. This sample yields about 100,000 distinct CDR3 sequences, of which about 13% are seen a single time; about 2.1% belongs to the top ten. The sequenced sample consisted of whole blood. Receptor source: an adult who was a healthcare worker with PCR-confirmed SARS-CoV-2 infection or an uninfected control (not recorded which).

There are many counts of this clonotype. The CDR3 DNA is TGTGCCAGCACCCGGGACAGGGGAGGTGAAAAACTGTTTTTT. Translating it yields CASTRDRGGEKLFF. The chain employs TRBV7-2 and TRBJ1-4; TRBD1 aligns across 10 bases. Germline-derived CDR1 and CDR2 are SGHTA and FQGNSA. The CDR3 loop spans 14 amino acids. J was trimmed by 7 bases and V by 7 bases; bases with no gene match: 6.

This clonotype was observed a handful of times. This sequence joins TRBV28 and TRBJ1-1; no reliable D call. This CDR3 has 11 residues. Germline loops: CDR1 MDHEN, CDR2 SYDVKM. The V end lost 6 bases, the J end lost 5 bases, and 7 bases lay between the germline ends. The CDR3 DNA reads TGTGCCAGCAGCGAGAGGACTGAAGCTTTCTTT. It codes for CASSERTEAFF.

CDR3 in amino acids: CASSPRIADEAFF. CDR3 nucleotide sequence: TGTGCCAGCTCACCACGGATCGCTGACGAAGCTTTCTTT. This sequence joins TRBV18 and TRBJ1-1; D remains unclear. Germline values: CDR1 KGHSH, CDR2 LQKENI. Trimming shortened V by 1 base and J by 8 bases, and 11 bases separated the two germline ends. The CDR3 length is 13 residues.

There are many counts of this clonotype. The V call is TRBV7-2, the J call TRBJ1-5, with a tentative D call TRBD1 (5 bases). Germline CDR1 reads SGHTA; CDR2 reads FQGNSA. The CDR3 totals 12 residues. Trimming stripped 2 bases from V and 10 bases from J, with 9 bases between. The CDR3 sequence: CASSLQGGPQHF. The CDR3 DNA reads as TGTGCCAGCAGCTTACAGGGAGGACCCCAGCATTTT.

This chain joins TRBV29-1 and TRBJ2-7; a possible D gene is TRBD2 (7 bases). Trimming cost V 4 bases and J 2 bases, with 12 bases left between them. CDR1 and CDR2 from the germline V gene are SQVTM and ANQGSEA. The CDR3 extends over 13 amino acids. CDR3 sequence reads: CSVAGGLTYEQYF. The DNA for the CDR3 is TGCAGCGTTGCCGGGGGGCTTACCTACGAGCAGTACTTC.

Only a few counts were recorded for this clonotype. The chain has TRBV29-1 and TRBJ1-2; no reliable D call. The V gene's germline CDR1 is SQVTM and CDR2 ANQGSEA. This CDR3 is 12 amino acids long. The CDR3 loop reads CSCRGLAAGYTF. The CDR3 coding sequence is TGCAGTTGTCGGGGTCTGGCGGCGGGCTACACCTTC.

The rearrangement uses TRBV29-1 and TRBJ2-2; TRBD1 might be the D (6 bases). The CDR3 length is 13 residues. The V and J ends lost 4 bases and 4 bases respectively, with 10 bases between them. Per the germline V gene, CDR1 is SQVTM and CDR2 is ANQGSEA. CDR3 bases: TGCAGCGTTGGTGCAGGGGTCACCGGGGAGCTGTTTTTT. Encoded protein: CSVGAGVTGELFF.

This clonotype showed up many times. The DNA for the CDR3 is TGCAGCGTTGACAGGGGAATGAACACTGAAGCTTTCTTT. Encoded protein: CSVDRGMNTEAFF. The gene calls are TRBV29-1 and TRBJ1-1, with D possibly TRBD1 on 6 matching bases. V gave up 3 bases and J gave up 0 bases, with 8 bases separating them. The CDR3 loop spans 13 amino acids. CDR1 and CDR2 from the germline V gene are SQVTM and ANQGSEA. Based on the CDR3 plus reference TRBV29-1 and TRBJ1-1, the full variable domain is SAVISQKPSRDICQRGTSLTIQCQVDSQVTMMFWYRQQPGQSLTLIATANQGSEATYESGFVIDKFPISRPNLTFSTLTVSNMSPEDSSIYLCSVDRGMNTEAFFGQGTRLTVV.

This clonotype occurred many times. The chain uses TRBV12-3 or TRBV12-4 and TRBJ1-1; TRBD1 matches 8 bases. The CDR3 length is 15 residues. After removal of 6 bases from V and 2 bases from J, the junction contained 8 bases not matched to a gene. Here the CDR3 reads CASRYAGGSNTEAFF. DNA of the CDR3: TGTGCCAGCAGGTACGCAGGGGGCTCAAACACTGAAGCTTTCTTT.

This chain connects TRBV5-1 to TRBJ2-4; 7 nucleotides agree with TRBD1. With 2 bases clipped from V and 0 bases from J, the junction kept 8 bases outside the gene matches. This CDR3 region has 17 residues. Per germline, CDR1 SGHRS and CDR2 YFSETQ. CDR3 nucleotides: TGCGCCAGCAGCTTAGGACAGGTCGAACTAGCCAAAAACATTCAGTACTTC. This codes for CASSLGQVELAKNIQYF.

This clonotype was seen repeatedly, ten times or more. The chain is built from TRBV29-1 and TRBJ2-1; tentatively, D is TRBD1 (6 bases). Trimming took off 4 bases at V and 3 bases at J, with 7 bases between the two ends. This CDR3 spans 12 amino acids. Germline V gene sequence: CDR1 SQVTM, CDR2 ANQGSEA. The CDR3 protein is CSVGQDYNEQFF. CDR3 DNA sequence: TGCAGCGTTGGACAGGACTACAATGAGCAGTTCTTC.

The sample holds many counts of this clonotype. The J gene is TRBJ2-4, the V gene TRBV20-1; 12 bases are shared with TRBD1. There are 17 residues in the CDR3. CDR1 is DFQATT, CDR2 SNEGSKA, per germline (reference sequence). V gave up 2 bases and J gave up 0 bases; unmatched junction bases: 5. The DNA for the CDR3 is TGCAGTGCTAGAAAACCGGGACAGGGGGCAGCCAAAAACATTCAGTACTTC. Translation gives CSARKPGQGAAKNIQYF.

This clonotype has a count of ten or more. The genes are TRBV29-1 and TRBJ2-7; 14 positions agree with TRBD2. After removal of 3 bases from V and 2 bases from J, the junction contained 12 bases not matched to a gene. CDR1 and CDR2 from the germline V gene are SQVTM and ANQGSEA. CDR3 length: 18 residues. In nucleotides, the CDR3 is TGCAGCGTTGAGATAGGACTAGCGGGGGGACACTACCCCTACGAGCAGTACTTC. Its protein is CSVEIGLAGGHYPYEQYF.

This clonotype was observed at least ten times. The CDR3 region is CASSTISGAGNTGELFF. The CDR3 DNA is TGTGCCAGCAGCACAATCAGTGGAGCGGGGAACACCGGGGAGCTGTTTTTT. The chain recombines TRBV7-6 with TRBJ2-2, with D possibly TRBD2 on 6 matching bases. Germline V gene lookup returns CDR1 SGHVS and CDR2 FNYEAQ. V dropped 5 bases and J dropped 1 base, with 17 bases sitting between them. The CDR3 sequence is 17 residues long.

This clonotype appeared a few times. The CDR3 bases are TGCAGTGCTAGACTCCGACAGGGGTCTTCCTACGAGCAGTACTTC. It is translated as CSARLRQGSSYEQYF. The chain joins TRBV20-1 to TRBJ2-7; 8 nucleotides agree with TRBD1. Germline CDR1 and CDR2: DFQATT and SNEGSKA (reference sequence). After removal of 2 bases from V and 1 base from J, the junction contained 7 bases not matched to a gene. CDR3 length: 15 residues.

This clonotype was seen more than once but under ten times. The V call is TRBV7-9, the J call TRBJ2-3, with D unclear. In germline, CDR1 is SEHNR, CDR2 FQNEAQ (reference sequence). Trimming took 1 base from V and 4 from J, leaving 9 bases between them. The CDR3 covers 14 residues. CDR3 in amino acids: CASSLVEMSDTQYF. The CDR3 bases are TGTGCCAGCAGCTTAGTAGAGATGTCAGATACGCAGTATTTT.

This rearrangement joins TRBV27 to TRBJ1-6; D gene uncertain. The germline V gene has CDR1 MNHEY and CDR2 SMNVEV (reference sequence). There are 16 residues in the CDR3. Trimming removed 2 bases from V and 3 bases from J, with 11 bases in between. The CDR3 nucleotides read TGTGCCAGCAGTTTAGGGGAGGACCTCTATAATTCACCCCTCCACTTT. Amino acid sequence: CASSLGEDLYNSPLHF.

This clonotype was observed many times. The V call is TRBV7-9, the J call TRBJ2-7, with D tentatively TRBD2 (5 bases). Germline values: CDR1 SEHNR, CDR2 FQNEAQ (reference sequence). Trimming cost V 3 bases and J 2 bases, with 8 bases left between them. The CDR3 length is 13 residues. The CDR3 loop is CASSFAAAYEQYF. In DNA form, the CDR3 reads TGTGCCAGCAGCTTTGCAGCGGCCTACGAGCAGTACTTC.

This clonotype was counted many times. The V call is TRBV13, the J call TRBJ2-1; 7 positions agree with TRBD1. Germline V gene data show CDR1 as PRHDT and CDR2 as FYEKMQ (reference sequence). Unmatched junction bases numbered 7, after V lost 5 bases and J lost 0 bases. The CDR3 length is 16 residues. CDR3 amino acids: CASSPPGQRSYNEQFF. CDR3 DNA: TGTGCCAGCAGCCCCCCGGGACAGCGCTCCTACAATGAGCAGTTCTTC.

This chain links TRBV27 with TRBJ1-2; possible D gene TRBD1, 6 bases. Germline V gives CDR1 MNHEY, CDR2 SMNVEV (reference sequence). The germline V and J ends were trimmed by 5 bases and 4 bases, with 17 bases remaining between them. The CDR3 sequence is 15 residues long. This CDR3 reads CASSPTPQGTYGYTF. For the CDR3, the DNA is TGTGCCAGCAGTCCAACCCCACAGGGCACCTATGGCTACACCTTC.

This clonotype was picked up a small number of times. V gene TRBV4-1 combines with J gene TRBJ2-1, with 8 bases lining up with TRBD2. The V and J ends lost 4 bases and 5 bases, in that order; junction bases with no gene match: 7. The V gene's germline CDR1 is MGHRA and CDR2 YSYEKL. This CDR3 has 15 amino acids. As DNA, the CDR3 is TGCGCCAGCAGCCGTGGACTAGCCCTCGACAATGAGCAGTTCTTC. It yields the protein CASSRGLALDNEQFF.

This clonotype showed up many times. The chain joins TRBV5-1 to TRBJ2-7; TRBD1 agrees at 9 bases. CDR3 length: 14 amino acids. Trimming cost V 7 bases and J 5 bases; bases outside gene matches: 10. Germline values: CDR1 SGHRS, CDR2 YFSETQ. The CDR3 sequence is CASGKTGGNDEQYF. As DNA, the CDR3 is TGCGCCAGCGGCAAGACAGGGGGTAACGACGAGCAGTACTTC.

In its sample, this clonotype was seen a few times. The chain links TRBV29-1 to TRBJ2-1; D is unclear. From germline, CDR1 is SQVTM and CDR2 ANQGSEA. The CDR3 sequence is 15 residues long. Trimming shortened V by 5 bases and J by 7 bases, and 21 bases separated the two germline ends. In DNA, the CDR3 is TGCAGCGTTTCCTCTATCTCTGGTTACAAAAATGAGCAGTTCTTC. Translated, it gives CSVSSISGYKNEQFF.

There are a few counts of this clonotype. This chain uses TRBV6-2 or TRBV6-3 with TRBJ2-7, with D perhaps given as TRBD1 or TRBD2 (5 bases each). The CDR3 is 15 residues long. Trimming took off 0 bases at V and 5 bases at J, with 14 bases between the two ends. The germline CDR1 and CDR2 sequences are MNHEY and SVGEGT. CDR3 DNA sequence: TGTGCCAGCAGTTACTCGAGGGGTCATCGGAACGAGCAGTACTTC. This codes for CASSYSRGHRNEQYF.

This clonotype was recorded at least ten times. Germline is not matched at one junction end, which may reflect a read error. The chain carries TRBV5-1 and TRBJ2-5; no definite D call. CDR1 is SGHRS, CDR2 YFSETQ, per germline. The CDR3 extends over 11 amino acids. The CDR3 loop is CASSYHETQYF. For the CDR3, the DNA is TGCGCCAGCAGCTACCACGAGACCCAGTACTTC. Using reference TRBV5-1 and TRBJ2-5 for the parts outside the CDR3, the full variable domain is KAGVTQTPRYLIKTRGQQVTLSCSPISGHRSVSWYQQTPGQGLQFLFEYFSETQRNKGNFPGRFSGRQFSNSRSEMNVSTLELGDSALYLCASSYHETQYFGPGTRLLVL.

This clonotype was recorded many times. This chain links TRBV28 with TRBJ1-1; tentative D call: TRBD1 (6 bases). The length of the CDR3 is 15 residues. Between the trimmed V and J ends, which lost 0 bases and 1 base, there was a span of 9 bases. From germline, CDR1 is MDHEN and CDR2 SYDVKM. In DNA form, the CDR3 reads TGTGCCAGCAGTTTATGGGGGACAACGAACACTGAAGCTTTCTTT. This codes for CASSLWGTTNTEAFF.

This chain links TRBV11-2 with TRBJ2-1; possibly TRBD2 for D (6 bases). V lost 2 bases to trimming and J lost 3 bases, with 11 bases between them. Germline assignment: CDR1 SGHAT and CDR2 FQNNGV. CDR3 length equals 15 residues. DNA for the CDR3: TGTGCCAGCAGCTTAAACGGACTAAACTACAATGAGCAGTTCTTC. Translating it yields CASSLNGLNYNEQFF. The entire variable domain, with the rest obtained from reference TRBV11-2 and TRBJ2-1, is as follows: EAGVAQSPRYKIIEKRQSVAFWCNPISGHATLYWYQQILGQGPKLLIQFQNNGVVDDSQLPKDRFSAERLKGVDSTLKIQPAKLEDSAVYLCASSLNGLNYNEQFFGPGTRLTVL.

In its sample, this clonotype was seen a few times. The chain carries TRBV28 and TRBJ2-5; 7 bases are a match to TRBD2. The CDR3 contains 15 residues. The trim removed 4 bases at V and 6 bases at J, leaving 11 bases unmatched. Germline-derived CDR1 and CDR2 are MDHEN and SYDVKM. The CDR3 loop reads CASSSSIGRGKTQYF. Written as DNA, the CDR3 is TGTGCCAGCAGTTCCTCCATCGGGCGGGGGAAGACCCAGTACTTC.